These 25 T cell receptor beta chains originate from one sample sequenced in a study of blood T cells in healthy people across ages. The second PCR ran 7 to 11 cycles with a sample-barcoded 5' primer and J-beta primers. TCRdb ran MiXCR on the 5' RACE reads and lists one entry per CDR3 protein. The table includes fewer than 1 million distinct CDR3 sequences, under 55% detected once. Sequences were obtained from blood. The receptors stem from a man aged 55 to 70 in good health.

This clonotype turned up a few times. The V and J genes are TRBV27 and TRBJ2-1, with D possibly being TRBD2 (5 bases). Germline-derived CDR1 and CDR2 are MNHEY and SMNVEV (reference sequence). The CDR3 length is 13 residues. The V gene lost 7 bases and the J gene lost 8 bases, with 15 bases spanning the gap. In DNA form, the CDR3 reads TGTGCCAGCATGGAGACTACATTTGATGAGCAGTTCTTC. It specifies CASMETTFDEQFF.

This clonotype was counted between two and nine times. The chain joins TRBV6-6 to TRBJ2-3; possible D gene TRBD2, 6 bases. CDR1 MNHNY and CDR2 SVGAGI come from the germline V gene (reference sequence). The V gene lost 5 bases and the J gene lost 3 bases, with 12 bases spanning the gap. The CDR3 contains 14 residues. CDR3 loop: CASSRPGTTDTQYF. Written as DNA, the CDR3 is TGTGCCAGCAGTCGACCCGGGACTACAGATACGCAGTATTTT.

This clonotype was counted a few times. The chain recombines TRBV14 with TRBJ2-1, with TRBD2 identical over 8 bases. This CDR3 comprises 16 residues. Per the germline V gene, CDR1 is SGHDN and CDR2 is FVKESK. The ends lost 5 bases at V and 9 bases at J; junction bases unmatched: 15. CDR3: CASSTRKRGLQGEQFF. The CDR3 DNA sequence: TGTGCCAGCAGCACAAGAAAGCGGGGGCTCCAGGGTGAGCAGTTCTTC.

There are a few counts of this clonotype. The V gene is TRBV6-5, the J gene TRBJ1-6; tentatively, D is TRBD1 (6 bases). CDR1 is MNHEY, CDR2 SVGAGI, per germline. The CDR3 extends over 16 amino acids. The germline V and J ends were trimmed by 6 bases and 3 bases, with 15 bases remaining between them. DNA of the CDR3: TGTGCCAGCAGCCCGGGACAAATTTTCTATAATTCACCCCTCCACTTT. This gives the protein CASSPGQIFYNSPLHF.

The genes are TRBV20-1 and TRBJ1-6, with 9 bases aligning to TRBD1. The CDR3 extends over 15 amino acids. Germline CDR1 is DFQATT and CDR2 is SNEGSKA (reference sequence). The V gene end was trimmed by 3 bases and the J gene end by 9 bases; junction bases not matched to a gene: 9. The DNA of the CDR3 is TGCAGTGCTAGGATGGGACAGGGATCGGTTTCACCCCTCCACTTT. It codes for CSARMGQGSVSPLHF.

Concerning this clonotype: A much bigger clone sits one base away, suggesting this may be a read error. The V gene is TRBV4-3, the J gene TRBJ1-6, with 11 bases aligning to TRBD1. J was trimmed by 10 bases and V by 8 bases; bases with no gene match: 7. Germline V gene data show CDR1 as LGHNA and CDR2 as YSLEER. The CDR3 has 14 residues. The CDR3, as DNA: TGCGCCAGCGGCCGGGACAGGGGGAGCTCACCCCTCCACTTT. Residues: CASGRDRGSSPLHF.

The chain couples TRBV7-9 to TRBJ1-2; TRBD1 is a possible D gene (6 bases). Germline CDR1 reads SEHNR; CDR2 reads FQNEAQ (reference sequence). The CDR3 loop spans 12 amino acids. V was trimmed by 4 bases and J by 8 bases, leaving 11 bases between them. CDR3 sequence reads: CASSYTGRGYTF. DNA of the CDR3: TGTGCCAGCAGCTATACAGGGAGAGGCTACACCTTC.

This clonotype was observed a few times. V and J are TRBV6-1 and TRBJ2-5; D remains unclear. The CDR3 loop spans 15 amino acids. CDR1 is MNHNS, CDR2 SASEGT, per germline. V gave up 2 bases and J gave up 1 base, with 11 bases separating them. The CDR3 DNA reads as TGTGCCAGCAGTGAATGGGTACAGACCCAAGAGACCCAGTACTTC. Residues: CASSEWVQTQETQYF.

The rearrangement joins TRBV4-3 to TRBJ2-3, with D perhaps TRBD1 (6 bases). This CDR3 has 16 amino acids. Germline V lookup: CDR1 LGHNA, CDR2 YSLEER. Deletions cut 1 base from V and 6 bases from J, with 17 bases between. The CDR3 loop reads CASSQGHRVGKDTQYF. Here the CDR3 DNA reads TGCGCCAGCAGCCAAGGTCACAGGGTCGGCAAGGATACGCAGTATTTT.

The V and J genes are TRBV6-1 and TRBJ1-1; D remains ambiguous. Trimming cost V 5 bases and J 1 base, with 8 bases left between them. Germline assignment: CDR1 MNHNS and CDR2 SASEGT. The CDR3 runs to 13 residues. The CDR3 coding sequence is TGTGCCAGCAGTACAATGGGGAACACTGAAGCTTTCTTT. This sequence encodes CASSTMGNTEAFF.

This clonotype showed up just a few times. The rearrangement uses TRBV21-1 and TRBJ2-7; TRBD1 is the table's D call and was not checked against the DNA. TRBV21-1 is annotated as a pseudogene. This CDR3 comprises 14 residues. CDR3 DNA: TGTGCCAGCAACTGGGACAGGGAATGCCACGAGCAGTACTTC. Amino acid sequence: CASNWDRECHEQYF.

The sample holds many counts of this clonotype. The J gene is TRBJ1-2, the V gene TRBV7-2; D call uncertain. Trimming took 1 base from V and 5 from J, leaving 5 bases between them. Germline CDR1 SGHTA, CDR2 FQGNSA. The CDR3 is 12 residues long. CDR3 nucleotide sequence: TGTGCCAGCAGCTTAGGGGTATATGGCTACACCTTC. Its translation is CASSLGVYGYTF. The whole variable domain, filled in from reference TRBV7-2 and TRBJ1-2, reads GAGVSQSPSNKVTEKGKDVELRCDPISGHTALYWYRQSLGQGLEFLIYFQGNSAPDKSGLPSDRFSAERTGGSVSTLTIQRTQQEDSAVYLCASSLGVYGYTFGSGTRLTVV.

The chain recombines TRBV6-5 with TRBJ2-1; tentative D call: TRBD1 (5 bases). Germline-derived CDR1 and CDR2 are MNHEY and SVGAGI. Trimming cost V 0 bases and J 9 bases, with 9 bases left between them. The CDR3 contains 13 residues. The CDR3 loop is CASSYSSQGEQFF. In DNA, the CDR3 is TGTGCCAGCAGTTACTCGAGCCAGGGTGAGCAGTTCTTC.

This chain links TRBV30 with TRBJ2-7, with D unresolved. The CDR3 consists of 16 residues. V was cut by 2 bases and J by 3 bases, with 20 bases left in between. CDR1 is GTSNPN and CDR2 is SVGIG in the germline V gene (reference sequence). Here the CDR3 reads CAWSRGTEVGFYEQYF. Here the CDR3 DNA reads TGTGCCTGGAGTCGAGGCACCGAAGTAGGTTTCTACGAGCAGTACTTC.

This rearrangement joins TRBV18 to TRBJ1-1; TRBD1 matches at 8 bases. Germline CDR1 reads KGHSH; CDR2 reads LQKENI. The CDR3 has 15 residues. J lost 1 base, V lost 3 bases, and 4 bases had no gene match. This CDR3 reads CASSPTGAGNTEAFF. The CDR3 bases are TGTGCCAGCTCACCGACAGGGGCGGGGAACACTGAAGCTTTCTTT. Looking up the rest from reference TRBV18 and TRBJ1-1 gives the full variable domain: NAGVMQNPRHLVRRRGQEARLRCSPMKGHSHVYWYRQLPEEGLKFMVYLQKENIIDESGMPKERFSAEFPKEGPSILRIQQVVRGDSAAYFCASSPTGAGNTEAFFGQGTRLTVV.

The V gene is TRBV6-5, the J gene TRBJ1-4; weak D call: TRBD1 (5 bases). Germline CDR1 reads MNHEY; CDR2 reads SVGAGI. V shed 4 bases and J shed 5 bases, with 11 bases lying between them. The CDR3 extends over 14 amino acids. CDR3 residues: CASSSVAGNEKLFF. In DNA form, the CDR3 reads TGTGCCAGCAGTTCCGTGGCAGGGAATGAAAAACTGTTTTTT.

V gene TRBV4-3 combines with J gene TRBJ1-1; D remains ambiguous. Germline V lookup: CDR1 LGHNA, CDR2 YSLEER. The V end was cut by 1 base, the J end by 4 bases, with 13 bases between. The CDR3 is 15 residues long. The CDR3 protein is CASSQGTHSGTEAFF. The CDR3 DNA reads TGCGCCAGCAGCCAAGGTACGCATTCTGGCACTGAAGCTTTCTTT.

Comment on this clonotype: A much more abundant neighbour one base away suggests this may be a read error. The rearrangement uses TRBV12-3 or TRBV12-4 and TRBJ2-5; possibly TRBD1 for D (6 bases). Trimming cost V 7 bases and J 2 bases, with 14 bases left between them. The CDR3 runs 14 residues. CDR3 region: CASTLRTEQETQYF. Here the CDR3 DNA reads TGTGCCAGCACCTTAAGGACAGAACAAGAGACCCAGTACTTC.

The chain links TRBV20-1 to TRBJ2-3; D is ambiguous. This CDR3 is 14 amino acids long. The germline V and J ends were trimmed by 4 bases and 2 bases, with 13 bases remaining between them. Looked up from germline, CDR1 is DFQATT and CDR2 is SNEGSKA (reference sequence). The DNA of the CDR3 is TGCAGTGCTATCCGACAAACTTCCACAGATACGCAGTATTTT. Its protein is CSAIRQTSTDTQYF.

This clonotype was observed a single time. The V and J genes are TRBV28 and TRBJ2-5; 8 bases fit TRBD2. CDR1 is MDHEN and CDR2 is SYDVKM in the germline V gene. Trimming at V came to 0 bases and at J to 11 bases, leaving 14 bases not matched to a gene. The CDR3 is made up of 16 amino acids. The CDR3 DNA sequence: TGTGCCAGCAGTTTATGGGACTCCTCGGGGGGGGATGAGCAGTACTTC. Protein: CASSLWDSSGGDEQYF.

V and J are TRBV4-1 and TRBJ2-1; D gene uncertain. Trimming removed 1 base at V and 5 bases at J, with 9 bases between. This CDR3 is built from 14 residues. Germline CDR1 and CDR2: MGHRA and YSYEKL. The CDR3 loop reads CASSQVNSNNEQFF. CDR3 in DNA: TGCGCCAGCAGCCAAGTTAACAGCAACAATGAGCAGTTCTTC.

V gene TRBV20-1 combines with J gene TRBJ2-7; 10 bases fit TRBD1. The V and J ends lost 3 bases and 6 bases, in that order; junction bases with no gene match: 11. Germline V gene data show CDR1 as DFQATT and CDR2 as SNEGSKA (reference sequence). The CDR3 sequence is 15 residues long. CDR3 nucleotide sequence: TGCAGTGCTAGCCCAGCGGGACAGGGGTTCACCGAGCAGTACTTC. Protein sequence: CSASPAGQGFTEQYF.

This clonotype was counted between two and nine times. This chain joins TRBV6-6 and TRBJ1-6; no definite D call. The CDR3 contains 15 residues. In germline, CDR1 is MNHNY, CDR2 SVGAGI (reference sequence). Between the trimmed V and J ends, which lost 2 bases and 8 bases, there was a span of 13 bases. The CDR3 DNA follows: TGTGCCAGCAGTTACACCAGAAGTTCCGATTCACCCCTCCACTTT. As protein: CASSYTRSSDSPLHF.

CDR3 bases: TGTGCCAGCAGGACCCGCTCCTACAATGAGCAGTTCTTC. Translation: CASRTRSYNEQFF. The gene calls are TRBV27 and TRBJ2-1; D is unclear. Trimming shortened V by 6 bases and J by 0 bases, and 6 bases separated the two germline ends. CDR1 is MNHEY, CDR2 SMNVEV, per germline (reference sequence). The CDR3 runs to 13 residues.

This clonotype has just a few counts. The chain joins TRBV14 to TRBJ1-2; D ambiguous. Trimming removed 1 base at V and 4 bases at J, with 16 bases between. Germline V gene sequence: CDR1 SGHDN, CDR2 FVKESK. This CDR3 region has 16 residues. CDR3 protein: CASSQVPAQHSYGYTF. As DNA, the CDR3 is TGTGCCAGCAGCCAAGTTCCGGCGCAGCACTCCTATGGCTACACCTTC.